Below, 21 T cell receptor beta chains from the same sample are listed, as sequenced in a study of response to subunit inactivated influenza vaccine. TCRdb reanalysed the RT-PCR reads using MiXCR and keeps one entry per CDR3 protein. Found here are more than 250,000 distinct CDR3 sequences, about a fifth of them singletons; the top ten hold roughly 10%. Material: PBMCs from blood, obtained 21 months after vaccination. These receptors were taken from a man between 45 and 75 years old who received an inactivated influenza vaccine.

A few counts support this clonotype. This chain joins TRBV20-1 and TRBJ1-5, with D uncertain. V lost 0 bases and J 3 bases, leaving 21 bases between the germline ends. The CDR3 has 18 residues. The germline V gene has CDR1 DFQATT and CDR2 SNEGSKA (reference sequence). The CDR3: CSARELGKDPLYNQPQHF. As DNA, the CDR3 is TGCAGTGCTAGAGAACTGGGAAAGGACCCCCTGTACAATCAGCCCCAGCATTTT.

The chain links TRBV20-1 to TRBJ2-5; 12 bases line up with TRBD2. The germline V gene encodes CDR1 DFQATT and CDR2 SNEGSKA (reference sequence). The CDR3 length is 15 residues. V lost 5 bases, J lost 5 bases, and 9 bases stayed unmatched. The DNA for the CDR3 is TGCAGTGCTCCTCCTAGCGGGGGGGCGCGTGAGACCCAGTACTTC. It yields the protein CSAPPSGGARETQYF.

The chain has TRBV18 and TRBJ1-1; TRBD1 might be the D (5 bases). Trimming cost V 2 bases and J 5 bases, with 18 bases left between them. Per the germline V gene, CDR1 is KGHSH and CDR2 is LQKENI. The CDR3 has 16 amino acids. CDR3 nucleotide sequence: TGTGCCAGCTCACCATCAGGGTACCGAAAGGAAACTGAAGCTTTCTTT. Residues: CASSPSGYRKETEAFF.

CDR3 protein: CASSLVGTGDAFF. The CDR3 nucleotides are TGTGCCAGCAGCTTAGTAGGGACAGGCGACGCTTTCTTT. V gene TRBV7-2 combines with J gene TRBJ1-1; 8 bases are shared with TRBD1. Germline-derived CDR1 and CDR2 are SGHTA and FQGNSA. The J segment lost 11 bases and the V segment lost 1 base, leaving 6 bases of the junction unmatched. The CDR3 consists of 13 residues.

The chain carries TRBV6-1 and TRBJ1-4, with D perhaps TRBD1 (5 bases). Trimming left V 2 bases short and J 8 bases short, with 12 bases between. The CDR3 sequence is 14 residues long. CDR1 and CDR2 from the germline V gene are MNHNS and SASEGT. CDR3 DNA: TGTGCCAGCAGTGAACAGTGGGGGGAAGAAAAACTGTTTTTT. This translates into CASSEQWGEEKLFF.

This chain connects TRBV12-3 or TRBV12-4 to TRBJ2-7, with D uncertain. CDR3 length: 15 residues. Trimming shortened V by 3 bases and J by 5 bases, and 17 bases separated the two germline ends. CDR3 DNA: TGTGCCAGCAGTTTCGAGTGGGTTTCTCACCACGAGCAGTACTTC. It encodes CASSFEWVSHHEQYF.

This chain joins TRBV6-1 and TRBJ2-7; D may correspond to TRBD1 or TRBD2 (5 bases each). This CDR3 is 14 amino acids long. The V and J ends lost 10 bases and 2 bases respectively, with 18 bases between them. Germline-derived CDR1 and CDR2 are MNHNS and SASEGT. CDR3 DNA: TGTGCCACCCACCGGGACGTTGGTGCCTACGAGCAGTACTTC. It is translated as CATHRDVGAYEQYF.

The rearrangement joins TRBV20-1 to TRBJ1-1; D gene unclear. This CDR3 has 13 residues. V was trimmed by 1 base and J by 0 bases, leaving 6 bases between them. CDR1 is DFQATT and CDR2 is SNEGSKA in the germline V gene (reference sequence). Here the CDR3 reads CSARVYLNTEAFF. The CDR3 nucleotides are TGCAGTGCTAGAGTCTACCTGAACACTGAAGCTTTCTTT.

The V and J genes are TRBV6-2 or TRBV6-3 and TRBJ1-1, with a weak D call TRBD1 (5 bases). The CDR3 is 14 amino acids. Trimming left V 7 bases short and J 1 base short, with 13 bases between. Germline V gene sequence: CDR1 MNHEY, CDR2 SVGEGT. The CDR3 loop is CASITGHPNTEAFF. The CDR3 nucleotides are TGTGCCAGCATAACTGGACACCCGAACACTGAAGCTTTCTTT.

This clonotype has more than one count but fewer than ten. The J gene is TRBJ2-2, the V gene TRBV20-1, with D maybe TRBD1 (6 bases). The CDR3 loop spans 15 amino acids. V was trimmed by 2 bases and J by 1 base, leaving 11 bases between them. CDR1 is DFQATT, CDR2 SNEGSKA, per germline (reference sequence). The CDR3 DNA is TGCAGTGCTAGATCCCGGACAGTGAACACCGGGGAGCTGTTTTTT. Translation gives CSARSRTVNTGELFF.

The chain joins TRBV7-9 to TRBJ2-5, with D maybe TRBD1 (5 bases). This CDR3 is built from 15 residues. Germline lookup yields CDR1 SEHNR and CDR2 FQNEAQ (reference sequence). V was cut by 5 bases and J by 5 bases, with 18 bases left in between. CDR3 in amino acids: CASSDTGSFRETQYF. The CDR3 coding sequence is TGTGCCAGCAGCGATACAGGCAGCTTTCGGGAGACCCAGTACTTC.

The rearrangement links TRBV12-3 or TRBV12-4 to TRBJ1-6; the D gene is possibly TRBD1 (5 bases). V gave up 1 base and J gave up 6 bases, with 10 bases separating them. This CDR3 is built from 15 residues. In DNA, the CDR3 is TGTGCCAGCAGTTTAGATGGGGGTGGTAATTCACCCCTCCACTTT. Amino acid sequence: CASSLDGGGNSPLHF.

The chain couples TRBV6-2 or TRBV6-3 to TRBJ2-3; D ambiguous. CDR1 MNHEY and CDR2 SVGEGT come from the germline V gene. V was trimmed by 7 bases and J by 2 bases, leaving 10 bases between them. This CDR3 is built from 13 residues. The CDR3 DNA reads TGTGCCAGCATGCTACGGAACACAGATACGCAGTATTTT. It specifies CASMLRNTDTQYF.

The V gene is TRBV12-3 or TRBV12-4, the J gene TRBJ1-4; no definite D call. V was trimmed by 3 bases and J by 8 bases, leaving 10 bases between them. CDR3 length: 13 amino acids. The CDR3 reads CASSLTWREKLFF. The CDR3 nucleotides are TGTGCCAGCAGTTTGACGTGGAGGGAAAAACTGTTTTTT.

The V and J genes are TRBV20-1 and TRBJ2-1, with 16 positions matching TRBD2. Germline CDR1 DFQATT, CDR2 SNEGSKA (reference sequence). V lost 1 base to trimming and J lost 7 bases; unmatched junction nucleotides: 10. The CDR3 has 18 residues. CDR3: CSARGGTSGRESINEQFF. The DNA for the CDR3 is TGCAGTGCTAGAGGGGGGACTAGCGGGAGGGAAAGTATTAATGAGCAGTTCTTC.

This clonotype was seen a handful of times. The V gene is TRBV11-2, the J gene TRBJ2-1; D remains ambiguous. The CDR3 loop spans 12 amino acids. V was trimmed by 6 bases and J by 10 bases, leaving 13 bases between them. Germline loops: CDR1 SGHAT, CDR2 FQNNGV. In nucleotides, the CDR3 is TGTGCCAGCAGTCAAGAAAGTTGGGAGCAGTTCTTC. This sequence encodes CASSQESWEQFF.

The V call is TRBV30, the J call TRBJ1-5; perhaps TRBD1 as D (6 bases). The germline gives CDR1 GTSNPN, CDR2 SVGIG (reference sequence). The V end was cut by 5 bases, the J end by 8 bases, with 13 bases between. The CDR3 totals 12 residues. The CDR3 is CAWGTGAKPQHF. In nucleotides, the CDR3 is TGTGCCTGGGGAACGGGGGCAAAGCCCCAGCATTTT. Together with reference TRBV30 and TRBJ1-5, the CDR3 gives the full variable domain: SQTIHQWPATLVQPVGSPLSLECTVEGTSNPNLYWYRQAAGRGLQLLFYSVGIGQISSEVPQNLSASRPQDRQFILSSKKLLLSDSGFYLCAWGTGAKPQHFGDGTRLSIL.

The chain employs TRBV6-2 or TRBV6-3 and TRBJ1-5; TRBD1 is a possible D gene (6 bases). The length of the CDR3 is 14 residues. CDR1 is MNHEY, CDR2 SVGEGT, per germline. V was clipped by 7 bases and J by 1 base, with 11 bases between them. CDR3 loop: CASTNRESNQPQHF. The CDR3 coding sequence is TGTGCCAGCACCAACAGGGAGAGCAATCAGCCCCAGCATTTT.

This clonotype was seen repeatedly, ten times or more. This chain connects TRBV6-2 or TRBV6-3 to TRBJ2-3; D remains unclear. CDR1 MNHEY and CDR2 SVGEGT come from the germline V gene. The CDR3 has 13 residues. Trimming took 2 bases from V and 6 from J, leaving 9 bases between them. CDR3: CASSYGSGDTQYF. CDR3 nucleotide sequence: TGTGCCAGCAGTTACGGATCCGGGGATACGCAGTATTTT.

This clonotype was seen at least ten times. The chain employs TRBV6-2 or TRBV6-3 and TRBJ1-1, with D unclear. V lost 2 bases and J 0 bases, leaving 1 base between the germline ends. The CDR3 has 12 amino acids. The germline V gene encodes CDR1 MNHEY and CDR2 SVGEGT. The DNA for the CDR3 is TGTGCCAGCAGTTACCTGAACACTGAAGCTTTCTTT. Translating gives CASSYLNTEAFF.

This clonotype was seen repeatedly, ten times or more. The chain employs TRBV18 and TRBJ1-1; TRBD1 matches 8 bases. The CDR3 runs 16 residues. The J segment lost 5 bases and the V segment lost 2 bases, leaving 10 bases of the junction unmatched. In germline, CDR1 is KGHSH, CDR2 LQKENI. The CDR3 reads CASSPSQGASGTEAFF. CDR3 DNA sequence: TGTGCCAGCTCACCATCCCAGGGGGCTTCGGGGACTGAAGCTTTCTTT.